This TCR beta chain was documented in a study of blood T cells in healthy people across ages. In germline, CDR1 is MGHRA, CDR2 YSYEKL. CDR3 length equals 20 residues. Losses at the gene ends were 0 bases for V and 2 bases for J; bases not matched to a gene: 15. Next came a second PCR, run for about 7 to 12 cycles, which used a sample-barcoded 5' primer along with a J-beta primer mix. Tagging of each cDNA molecule was performed by a template-switch adaptor with 12 random nucleotides. Each CDR3 protein gets one entry after TCRdb re-called the 5' RACE reads with MiXCR. Of under 850,000 distinct CDR3 sequences in the sample, 36% are singletons; the top ten hold 10% to 15%.

J is TRBJ2-3 and V is TRBV4-1; 9 bases are shared with TRBD2. The TCR comes from a young man in good health. The sequenced sample consisted of blood. CDR3 in DNA: TGCGCCAGCAGCCAAGAGATCGAGGTAGCGGGGGTTCCGCTCACAGATACGCAGTATTTT. This translates into CASSQEIEVAGVPLTDTQYF.